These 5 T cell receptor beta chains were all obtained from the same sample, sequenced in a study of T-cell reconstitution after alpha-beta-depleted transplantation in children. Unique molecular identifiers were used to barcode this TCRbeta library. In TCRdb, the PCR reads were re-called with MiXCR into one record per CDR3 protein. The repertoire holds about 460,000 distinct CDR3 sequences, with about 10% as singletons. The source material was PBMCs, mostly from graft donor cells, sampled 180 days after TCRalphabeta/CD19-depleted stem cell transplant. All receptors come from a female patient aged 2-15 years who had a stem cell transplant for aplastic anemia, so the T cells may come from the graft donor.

The CDR3 sequence is CASGSGWGQGAGDEQFF. CDR3 nucleotides: TGTGCTAGTGGTTCCGGGTGGGGACAGGGGGCAGGGGATGAGCAGTTCTTC. The chain uses TRBV12-5 and TRBJ2-1, with 12 positions matching TRBD1. The V gene's germline CDR1 is LGHNT and CDR2 FRNRAP. The CDR3 contains 17 residues. After removal of 4 bases from V and 8 bases from J, the junction contained 12 bases not matched to a gene.

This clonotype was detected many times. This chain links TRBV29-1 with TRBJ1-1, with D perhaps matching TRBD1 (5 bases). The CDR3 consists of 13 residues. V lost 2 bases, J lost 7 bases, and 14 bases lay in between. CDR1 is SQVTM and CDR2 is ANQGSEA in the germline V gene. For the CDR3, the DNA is TGCAGCGTTGAAAGCAGGGCGGGGTTTGAAGCTTTCTTT. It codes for CSVESRAGFEAFF.

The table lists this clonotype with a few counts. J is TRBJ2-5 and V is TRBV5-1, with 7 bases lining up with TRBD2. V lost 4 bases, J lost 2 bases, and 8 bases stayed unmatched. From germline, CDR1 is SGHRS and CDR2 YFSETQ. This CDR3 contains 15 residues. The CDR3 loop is CASSVWLGGQETQYF. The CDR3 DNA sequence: TGCGCCAGCAGCGTCTGGCTGGGGGGGCAAGAGACCCAGTACTTC.

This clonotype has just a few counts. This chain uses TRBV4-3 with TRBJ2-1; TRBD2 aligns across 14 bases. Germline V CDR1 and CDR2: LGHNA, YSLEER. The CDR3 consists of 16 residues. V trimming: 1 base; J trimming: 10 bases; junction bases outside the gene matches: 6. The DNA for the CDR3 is TGCGCCAGCAGCCAAGCGCCGGGACTAGCGGGAGTCGAGCAGTTCTTC. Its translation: CASSQAPGLAGVEQFF.

The CDR3 spells CASTFRGSYEQYF. As DNA, the CDR3 is TGTGCCAGCACCTTTCGGGGGAGCTACGAGCAGTACTTC. This rearrangement joins TRBV6-1 to TRBJ2-7, with D possibly matching TRBD2 (6 bases). Germline V gene sequence: CDR1 MNHNS, CDR2 SASEGT. The CDR3 extends over 13 amino acids. With 7 bases removed from V and 3 bases from J, the gap between germline ends came to 13 bases.